This T cell receptor beta chain is from a study of shared clonotypes between healthy human individuals. The study, taken as a whole, reports: Rarefaction showed sorted-subset sequencing was incomplete despite large depth.

In the case of this clone: What it binds is not known.

Sequencing used immunoSEQ multiplex PCR; TCRdb keeps in-frame clones, though not all of them. The sample has some 630,000 clones; approximately 75% are singletons. Germline V gene data show CDR1 as GTSNPN and CDR2 as SVGIG (reference sequence). The V and J ends lost 1 base and 4 bases respectively, with 10 bases between them. CDR3 length: 13 amino acids. This receptor was identified in a woman aged 25 to 39 in good health. The chain has TRBV30 and TRBJ1-1; TRBD1 might be the D (6 bases). The specimen was memory CD4+ T cells sorted from blood. Specified subset: CD45RA-negative fraction. The CDR3 region is CAWSGGGGTEAFF. Written as DNA, the CDR3 is TGTGCCTGGAGTGGTGGAGGGGGCACTGAAGCTTTCTTT.